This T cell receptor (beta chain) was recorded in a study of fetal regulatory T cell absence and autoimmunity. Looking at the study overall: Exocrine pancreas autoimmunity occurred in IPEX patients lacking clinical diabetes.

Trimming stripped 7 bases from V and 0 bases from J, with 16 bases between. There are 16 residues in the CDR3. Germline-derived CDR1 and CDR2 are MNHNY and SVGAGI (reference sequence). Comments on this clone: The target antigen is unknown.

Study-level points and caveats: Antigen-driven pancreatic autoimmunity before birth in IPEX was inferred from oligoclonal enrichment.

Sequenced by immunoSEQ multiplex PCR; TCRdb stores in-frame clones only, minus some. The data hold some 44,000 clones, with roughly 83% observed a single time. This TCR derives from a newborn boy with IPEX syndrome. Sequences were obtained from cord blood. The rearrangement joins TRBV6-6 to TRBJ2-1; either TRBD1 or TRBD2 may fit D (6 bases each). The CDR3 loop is CASTTWRDISYNEQFF. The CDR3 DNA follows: TGTGCCAGCACCACATGGCGGGACATCTCCTACAATGAGCAGTTCTTC.